Listed below are T cell receptor beta chains from one sample, sequenced in a study of T cell repertoires in cytomegalovirus infection. One entry per CDR3 protein results from TCRdb running MiXCR on the reads. Of some 77,000 distinct CDR3 sequences in the sample, 3.7% were seen once. The specimen was PBMCs. Receptors were obtained from a human donor in good health (CMV status not recorded). Some clones in this sample may be carry-over from other donors' samples. The CDR3 runs from the conserved cysteine through the conserved F or W. A D gene is named only where the DNA matches it firmly. Size is stated as once, few or many counts, or a class when the clone is expanded.

d_call cdr3_length j_call v_call clone_size cdr3_nt cdr3_aa
. 16 TRBJ2-1 TRBV5-6 many TGTGCCAGCAGCTTAGGTCTCATCTCCACCTACAATGAGCAGTTCTTC CASSLGLISTYNEQFF
. 15 TRBJ2-6 TRBV4-3 many TGCGCCAGCAGCCAAGCCCTCTCTGGGGCCAACGTCCTGACTTTC CASSQALSGANVLTF
. 14 TRBJ1-3 TRBV7-6 many TGTGCCAGCAGCTTAGGGGCCTCTGGAAACACCATATATTTT CASSLGASGNTIYF
TRBD2 16 TRBJ2-7 TRBV12-3/TRBV12-4 many TGTGCCAGCAGCCGTTTGGTCAGCGGGGATCTTTACGAGCAGTACTTC CASSRLVSGDLYEQYF
. 14 TRBJ2-5 TRBV7-2 many TGTGCCAGCAGCTTAGCCAGAAGGCTGGAGACCCAGTACTTC CASSLARRLETQYF
. 13 TRBJ1-2 TRBV12-3/TRBV12-4 many TGTGCCAGCAGTTTGTGGGGATCGGATGGCTACACCTTC CASSLWGSDGYTF
. 16 TRBJ1-4 TRBV6-2/TRBV6-3 many TGTGCCAGCAGACCTACCTCCCCGGGGACTAATGAAAAACTGTTTTTT CASRPTSPGTNEKLFF
TRBD1 14 TRBJ1-2 TRBV19 many TGTGCCAGTAGTATTCTACAGGGGGCAAATGGCTACACCTTC CASSILQGANGYTF
. 13 TRBJ2-7 TRBV7-2 many TGTGCCAGCAGCCCCCCCCCCCCTAACGAGCAGTACTTC CASSPPPPNEQYF
. 13 TRBJ2-7 TRBV14 many TGTGCCAGCAGCCCAGCGCGGGGATTAGAGCAGTACTTC CASSPARGLEQYF
. 14 TRBJ2-7 TRBV6-2/TRBV6-3 many TGTGCCAGCAGTGTCGAGATGAACAGGGCCGAGCAGTACTTC CASSVEMNRAEQYF
. 16 TRBJ1-4 TRBV28 many TGTGCCAGCAGCCTTTCGCGGTCCGGTAGGGATGAAAAACTGTTTTTT CASSLSRSGRDEKLFF
. 14 TRBJ1-1 TRBV28 many TGTGCCAGCAGTTTAATTCGGGCGGGCCCGGGAGCTTTCTTT CASSLIRAGPGAFF
. 19 TRBJ1-5 TRBV28 many TGTGCCAGCAGCACCCGGGTGAGGAGGGTGGCGGATAGCAATCAGCCCCAGCATTTT CASSTRVRRVADSNQPQHF
TRBD1 15 TRBJ2-5 TRBV6-2/TRBV6-3 many TGTGCCAGCAGTTACTCGACAGGGGGCAGGGAGACCCAGTACTTC CASSYSTGGRETQYF
. 12 TRBJ2-3 TRBV12-3/TRBV12-4 many TGTGCCAGCAGCCCTACCTCTGATACGCAGTATTTT CASSPTSDTQYF
. 12 TRBJ2-3 TRBV12-3/TRBV12-4 many TGTGCCAGCAAATGGGGTGGGGATACGCAGTATTTT CASKWGGDTQYF
. 12 TRBJ2-3 TRBV12-3/TRBV12-4 many TGTGCCAGCAGTTTAAAGGGTGATACGCAGTATTTT CASSLKGDTQYF
TRBD2 16 TRBJ2-5 TRBV4-2 many TGTGCCAGCAGCCAAGAGGACCCGGGGGGGCTTGAGACCCAGTACTTC CASSQEDPGGLETQYF
. 14 TRBJ1-4 TRBV7-9 medium-sized TGTGCCAGCAGCGAAAGACAGCTCAATGAAAAACTGTTTTTT CASSERQLNEKLFF
TRBD1 13 TRBJ1-1 TRBV10-3 many TGTGCCATCAGCAGAATCGGGACAGCTGAAGCTTTCTTT CAISRIGTAEAFF
. 13 TRBJ2-7 TRBV12-3/TRBV12-4 many TGTGCCAGCAGTCTGAGGGACGGCTACGAGCAGTACTTC CASSLRDGYEQYF
. 15 TRBJ2-1 TRBV19 many TGTGCCAGTAGCTTAGTAGGAGGCTCCTACAATGAGCAGTTCTTC CASSLVGGSYNEQFF
. 13 TRBJ1-3 TRBV28 many TGTGCCAGCAGTTTAATGTTAGGAAACACCATATATTTT CASSLMLGNTIYF
TRBD1 14 TRBJ2-7 TRBV7-6 many TGTGCCAGCAGCTTACGGCAGGGGGTCTACGAGCAGTACTTC CASSLRQGVYEQYF
. 15 TRBJ1-2 TRBV12-3/TRBV12-4 many TGTGCCAGCAGTTCCCACATATCCCAGAGCTCTGGCTACACCTTC CASSSHISQSSGYTF
TRBD1 14 TRBJ2-7 TRBV19 many TGTGCCAGTAGTACGTGGAAGGGGGCGGACGAGCAGTACTTC CASSTWKGADEQYF
. 14 TRBJ2-7 TRBV28 many TGTGCCAGCAGTTTATGGTACAGGGAATACGAGCAGTACTTC CASSLWYREYEQYF
. 14 TRBJ2-5 TRBV7-2 many TGTGCCAGCAGCTTAGGACGGAACCAAGAGACCCAGTACTTC CASSLGRNQETQYF
TRBD2 15 TRBJ2-7 TRBV20-1 many TGCAGTGCTAGAGTCCTAGCGGGGGGGACCCACGAGCAGTACTTC CSARVLAGGTHEQYF
TRBD1 15 TRBJ2-3 TRBV7-2 many TGTGCCAGCAGCTATCCGGGACAGGCCACAGATACGCAGTATTTT CASSYPGQATDTQYF
. 15 TRBJ1-5 TRBV4-2 many TGTGCCAGCAGCGACCATTCAGGTTCCAATCAGCCCCAGCATTTT CASSDHSGSNQPQHF
. 14 TRBJ1-2 TRBV28 many TGTGCCAGCAGTTTGCCCACAGGGTTAGGTGGCTACACCTTC CASSLPTGLGGYTF
. 15 TRBJ1-1 TRBV6-2/TRBV6-3 many TGTGCCAGCAGTTACTCGGGAAGGGGAGACACTGAAGCTTTCTTT CASSYSGRGDTEAFF
. 16 TRBJ1-3 TRBV7-2 many TGTGCCAGCAGCCGCCTAGGTCGAGCTTCTGGAAACACCATATATTTT CASSRLGRASGNTIYF
TRBD1 16 TRBJ1-5 TRBV7-2 many TGTGTCAGCAGCTCAAACGACAGGGGTTGGGGACAGCCCCAGCATTTT CVSSSNDRGWGQPQHF
TRBD1 14 TRBJ1-2 TRBV12-3/TRBV12-4 many TGTGCCAGCAGTCAGACCGGGACAGAGTATGGCTACACCTTC CASSQTGTEYGYTF
TRBD1 13 TRBJ1-2 TRBV6-6 many TGTGCCAGCCAGACAGGGAACGACTATGGCTACACCTTC CASQTGNDYGYTF
. 13 TRBJ1-5 TRBV18 many TGTGCCAGCTCACGAGGCCTTGATCAGCCCCAGCATTTT CASSRGLDQPQHF
TRBD1 15 TRBJ1-5 TRBV7-2 many TGTGCCAGCAGCCAGGGACAGGGAAGCAATCAGCCCCAGCATTTT CASSQGQGSNQPQHF
. 17 TRBJ2-3 TRBV4-3 many TGCGCCAGCAGCCAAGTGGGAGGAGGGGGCGCTTTAGATACGCAGTATTTT CASSQVGGGGALDTQYF